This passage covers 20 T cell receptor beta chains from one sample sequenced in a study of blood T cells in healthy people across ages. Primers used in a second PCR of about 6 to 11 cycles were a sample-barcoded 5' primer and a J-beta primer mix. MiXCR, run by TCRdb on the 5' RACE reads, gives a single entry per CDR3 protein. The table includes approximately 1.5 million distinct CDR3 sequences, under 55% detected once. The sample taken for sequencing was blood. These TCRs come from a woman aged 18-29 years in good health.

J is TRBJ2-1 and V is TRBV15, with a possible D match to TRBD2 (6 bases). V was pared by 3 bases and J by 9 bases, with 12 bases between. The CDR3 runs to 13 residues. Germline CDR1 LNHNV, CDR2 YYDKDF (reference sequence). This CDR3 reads CATSRPGVLEQFF. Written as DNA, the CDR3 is TGTGCCACCAGCAGGCCGGGGGTTCTTGAGCAGTTCTTC.

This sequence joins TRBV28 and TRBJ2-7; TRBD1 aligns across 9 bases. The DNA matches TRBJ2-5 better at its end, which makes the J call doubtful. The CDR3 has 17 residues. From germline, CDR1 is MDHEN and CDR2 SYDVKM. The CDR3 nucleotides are TGTGCCAGCAGTTTCAGTGATTTGGGACAGGGAGTGGAGACCCAGTACTTC. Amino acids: CASSFSDLGQGVETQYF.

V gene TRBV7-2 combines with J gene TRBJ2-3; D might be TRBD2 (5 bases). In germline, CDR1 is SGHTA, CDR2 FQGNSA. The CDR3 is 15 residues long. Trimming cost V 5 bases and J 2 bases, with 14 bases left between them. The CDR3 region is CASSRGPGSTDTQYF. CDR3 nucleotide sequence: TGTGCCAGCAGCCGCGGGCCAGGCTCCACAGATACGCAGTATTTT.

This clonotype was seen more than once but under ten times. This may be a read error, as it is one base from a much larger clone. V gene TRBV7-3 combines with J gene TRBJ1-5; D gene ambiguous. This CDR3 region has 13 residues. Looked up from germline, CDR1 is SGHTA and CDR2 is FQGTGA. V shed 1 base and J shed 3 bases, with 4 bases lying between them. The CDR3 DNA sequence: TGTGCCAGCAGCTTAAGTACCAATCAGCCCCAGCATTTT. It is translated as CASSLSTNQPQHF.

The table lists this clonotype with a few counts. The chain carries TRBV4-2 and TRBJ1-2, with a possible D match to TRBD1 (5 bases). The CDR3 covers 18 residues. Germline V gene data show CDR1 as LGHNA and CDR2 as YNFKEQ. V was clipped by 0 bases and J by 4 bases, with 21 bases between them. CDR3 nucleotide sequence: TGTGCCAGCAGCCAAGACCCCGGGACCGTAATTTGGACCTATGGCTACACCTTC. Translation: CASSQDPGTVIWTYGYTF.

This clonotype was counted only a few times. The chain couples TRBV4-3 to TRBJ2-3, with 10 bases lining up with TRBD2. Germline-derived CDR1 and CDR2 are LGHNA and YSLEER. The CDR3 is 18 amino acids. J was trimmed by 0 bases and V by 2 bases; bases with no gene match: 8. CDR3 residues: CASSQHLASGRSTDTQYF. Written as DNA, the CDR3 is TGCGCCAGCAGCCAACATCTAGCTAGCGGGAGAAGCACAGATACGCAGTATTTT.

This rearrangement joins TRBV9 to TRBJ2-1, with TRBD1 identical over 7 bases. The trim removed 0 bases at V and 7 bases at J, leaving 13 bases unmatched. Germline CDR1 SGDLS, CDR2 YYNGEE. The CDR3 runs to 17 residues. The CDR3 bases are TGTGCCAGCAGCGTAGAAGGGGGCGCATCCTACTATAATGAGCAGTTCTTC. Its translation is CASSVEGGASYYNEQFF. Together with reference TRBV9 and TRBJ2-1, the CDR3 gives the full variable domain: DSGVTQTPKHLITATGQRVTLRCSPRSGDLSVYWYQQSLDQGLQFLIQYYNGEERAKGNILERFSAQQFPDLHSELNLSSLELGDSALYFCASSVEGGASYYNEQFFGPGTRLTVL.

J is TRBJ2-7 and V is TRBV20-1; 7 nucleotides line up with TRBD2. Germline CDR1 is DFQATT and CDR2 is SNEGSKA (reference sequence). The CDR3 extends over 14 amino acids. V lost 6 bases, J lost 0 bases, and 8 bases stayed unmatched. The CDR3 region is CSATGGRSSYEQYF. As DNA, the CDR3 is TGCAGTGCCACGGGGGGTCGGAGCTCCTACGAGCAGTACTTC.

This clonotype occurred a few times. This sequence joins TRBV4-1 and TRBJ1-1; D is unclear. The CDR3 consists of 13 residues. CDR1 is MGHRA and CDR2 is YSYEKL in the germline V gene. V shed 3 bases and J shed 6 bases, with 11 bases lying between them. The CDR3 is CASSHVFGSEAFF. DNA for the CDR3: TGCGCCAGCAGCCATGTGTTTGGCTCTGAAGCTTTCTTT.

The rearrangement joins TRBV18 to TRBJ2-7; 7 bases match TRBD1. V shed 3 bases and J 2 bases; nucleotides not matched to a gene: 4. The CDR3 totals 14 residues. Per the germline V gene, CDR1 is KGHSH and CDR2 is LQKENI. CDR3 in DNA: TGTGCCAGCTCACCTTACAGGGGTACCTACGAGCAGTACTTC. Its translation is CASSPYRGTYEQYF.

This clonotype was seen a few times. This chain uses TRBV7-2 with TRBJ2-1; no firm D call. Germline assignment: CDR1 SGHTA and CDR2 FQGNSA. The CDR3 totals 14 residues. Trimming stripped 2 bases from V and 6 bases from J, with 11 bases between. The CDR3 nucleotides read TGTGCCAGCAGCTTACCCGTGAGGAGCAATGAGCAGTTCTTC. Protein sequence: CASSLPVRSNEQFF.

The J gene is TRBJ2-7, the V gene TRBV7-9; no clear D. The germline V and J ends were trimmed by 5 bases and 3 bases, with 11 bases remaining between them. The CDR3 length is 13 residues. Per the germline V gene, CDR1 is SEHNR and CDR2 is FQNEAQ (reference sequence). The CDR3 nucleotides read TGTGCCAGCAGCCGATCTTCCCGCTACGAGCAGTACTTC. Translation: CASSRSSRYEQYF.

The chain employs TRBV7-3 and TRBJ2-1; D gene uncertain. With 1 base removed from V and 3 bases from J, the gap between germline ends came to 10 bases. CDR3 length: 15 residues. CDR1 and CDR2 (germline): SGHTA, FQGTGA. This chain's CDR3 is CASSLNARHYNEQFF. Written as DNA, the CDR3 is TGTGCCAGCAGCTTAAATGCTCGACACTACAATGAGCAGTTCTTC.

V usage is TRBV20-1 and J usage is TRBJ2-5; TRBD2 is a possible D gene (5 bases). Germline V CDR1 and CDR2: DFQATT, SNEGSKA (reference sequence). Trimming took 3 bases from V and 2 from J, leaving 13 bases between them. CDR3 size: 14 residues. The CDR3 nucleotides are TGCAGTGCTAGTTTGGCCTCGGGGCAAGAGACCCAGTACTTC. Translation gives CSASLASGQETQYF.

CDR3 DNA sequence: TGCAGTGCTTTTGGACTAGCGGGTGACAATGAGCAGTTCTTC. Its protein product is CSAFGLAGDNEQFF. This chain joins TRBV20-1 and TRBJ2-1, with 11 nucleotides matching TRBD2. J gave up 5 bases and V 5 bases, and 5 bases lay outside the gene matches. The CDR3 runs 14 residues. Germline assignment: CDR1 DFQATT and CDR2 SNEGSKA (reference sequence).

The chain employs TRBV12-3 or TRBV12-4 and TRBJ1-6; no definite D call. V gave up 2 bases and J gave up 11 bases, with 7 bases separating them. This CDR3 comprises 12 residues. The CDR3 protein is CASSLSRTPLHF. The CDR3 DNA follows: TGTGCCAGCAGTTTAAGCAGAACACCCCTCCACTTT.

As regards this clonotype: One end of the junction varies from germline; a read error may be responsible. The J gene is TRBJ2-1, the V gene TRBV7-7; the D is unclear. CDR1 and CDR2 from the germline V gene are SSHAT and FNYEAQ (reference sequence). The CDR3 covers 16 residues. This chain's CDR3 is CASSSAMNPAYNEQFF. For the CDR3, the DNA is TGTGCTAGCAGCTCGGCTATGAACCCAGCCTACAATGAGCAGTTCTTC.

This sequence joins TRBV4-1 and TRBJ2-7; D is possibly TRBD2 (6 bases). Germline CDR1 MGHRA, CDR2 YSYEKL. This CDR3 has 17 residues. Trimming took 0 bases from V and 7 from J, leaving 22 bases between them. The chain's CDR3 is CASSQDGRASLGGEQYF. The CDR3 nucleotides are TGCGCCAGCAGCCAAGATGGCAGGGCGTCTCTCGGGGGAGAGCAGTACTTC.

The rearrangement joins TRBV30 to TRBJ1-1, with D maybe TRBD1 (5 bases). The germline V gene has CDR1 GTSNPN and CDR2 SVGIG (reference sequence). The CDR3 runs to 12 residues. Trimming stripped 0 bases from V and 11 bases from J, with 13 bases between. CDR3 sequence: CAWSVRGGRAFF. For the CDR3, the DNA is TGTGCCTGGAGTGTACGGGGGGGACGGGCTTTCTTT.

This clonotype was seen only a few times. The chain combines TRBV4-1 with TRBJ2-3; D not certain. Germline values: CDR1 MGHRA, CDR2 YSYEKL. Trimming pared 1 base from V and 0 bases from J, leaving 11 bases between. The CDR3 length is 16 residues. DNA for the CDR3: TGCGCCAGCAGCCAAGTGATCCGGTATAGCACAGATACGCAGTATTTT. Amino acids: CASSQVIRYSTDTQYF.